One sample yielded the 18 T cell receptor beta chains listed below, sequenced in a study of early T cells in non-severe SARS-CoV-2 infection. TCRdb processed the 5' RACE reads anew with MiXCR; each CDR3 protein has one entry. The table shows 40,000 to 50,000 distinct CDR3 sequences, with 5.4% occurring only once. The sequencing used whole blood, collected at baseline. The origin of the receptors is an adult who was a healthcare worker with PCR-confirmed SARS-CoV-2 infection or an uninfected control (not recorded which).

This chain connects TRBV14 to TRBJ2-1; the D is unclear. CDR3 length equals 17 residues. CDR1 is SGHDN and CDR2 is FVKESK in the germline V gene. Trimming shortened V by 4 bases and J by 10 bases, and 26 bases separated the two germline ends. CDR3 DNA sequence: TGTGCCAGCAGCCCGCCCCTAGTGGGAATAGTTATACGGGAGCAGTTCTTC. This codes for CASSPPLVGIVIREQFF. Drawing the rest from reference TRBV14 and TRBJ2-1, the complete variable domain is EAGVTQFPSHSVIEKGQTVTLRCDPISGHDNLYWYRRVMGKEIKFLLHFVKESKQDESGMPNNRFLAERTGGTYSTLKVQPAELEDSGVYFCASSPPLVGIVIREQFFGPGTRLTVL.

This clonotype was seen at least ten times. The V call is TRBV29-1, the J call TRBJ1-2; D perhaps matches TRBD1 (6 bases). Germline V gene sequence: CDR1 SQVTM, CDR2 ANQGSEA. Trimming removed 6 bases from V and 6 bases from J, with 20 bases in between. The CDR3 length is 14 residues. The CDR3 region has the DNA TGCAGCGTCAGTCTACAGGGACTATTAGATGGCTACACCTTC. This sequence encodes CSVSLQGLLDGYTF.

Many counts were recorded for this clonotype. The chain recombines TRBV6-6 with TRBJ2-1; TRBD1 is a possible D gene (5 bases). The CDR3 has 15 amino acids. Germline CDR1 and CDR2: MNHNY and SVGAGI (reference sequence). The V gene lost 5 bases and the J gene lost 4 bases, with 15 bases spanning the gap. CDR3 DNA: TGTGCCAGCAGTGAGCTAGGGGCGCTTTACAATGAGCAGTTCTTC. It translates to CASSELGALYNEQFF.

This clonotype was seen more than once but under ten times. The DNA of the CDR3 is TGTGCCAGCAGCCTTACAAATACAGGGGGCGAGCAGTACTTC. Its translation is CASSLTNTGGEQYF. V usage is TRBV7-9 and J usage is TRBJ2-7; 8 bases agree with TRBD1. V shed 5 bases, J shed 6 bases, and the junction held 9 bases outside the gene matches. The CDR3 sequence is 14 residues long. Germline loops: CDR1 SEHNR, CDR2 FQNEAQ (reference sequence).

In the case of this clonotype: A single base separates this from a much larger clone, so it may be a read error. The CDR3 protein is CVSSQGGWRGTGGHNEQFF. DNA for the CDR3: TGTGTCAGCAGCCAAGGGGGATGGCGAGGGACAGGCGGCCACAATGAGCAGTTCTTC. This rearrangement joins TRBV14 to TRBJ2-1, with 8 bases that match TRBD1. The CDR3 length is 19 residues. Germline V CDR1 and CDR2: SGHDN, FVKESK.

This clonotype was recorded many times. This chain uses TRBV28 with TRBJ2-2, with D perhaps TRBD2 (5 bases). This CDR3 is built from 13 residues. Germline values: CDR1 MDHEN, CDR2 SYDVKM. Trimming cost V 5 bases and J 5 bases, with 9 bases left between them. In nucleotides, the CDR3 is TGTGCCAGCAGTCGTACGGGGACCGGGGAGCTGTTTTTT. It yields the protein CASSRTGTGELFF.

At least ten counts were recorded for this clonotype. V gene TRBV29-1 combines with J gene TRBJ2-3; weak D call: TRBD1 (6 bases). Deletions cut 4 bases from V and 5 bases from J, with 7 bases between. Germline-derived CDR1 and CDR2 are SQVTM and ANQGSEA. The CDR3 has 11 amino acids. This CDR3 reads CSVARGDTQYF. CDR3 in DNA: TGCAGCGTTGCCAGGGGAGATACGCAGTATTTT.

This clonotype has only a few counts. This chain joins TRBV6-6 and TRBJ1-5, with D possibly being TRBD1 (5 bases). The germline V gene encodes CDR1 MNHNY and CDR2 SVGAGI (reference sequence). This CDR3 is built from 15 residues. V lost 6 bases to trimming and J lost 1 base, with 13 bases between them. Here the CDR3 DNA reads TGTGCCAGCAGATCCGGTGGGGACAGCAATCAGCCCCAGCATTTT. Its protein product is CASRSGGDSNQPQHF.

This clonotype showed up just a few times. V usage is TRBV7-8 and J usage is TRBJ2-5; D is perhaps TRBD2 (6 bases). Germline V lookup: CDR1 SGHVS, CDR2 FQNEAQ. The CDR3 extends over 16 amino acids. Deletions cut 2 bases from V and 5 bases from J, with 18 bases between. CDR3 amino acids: CASSLRSGGSGETQYF. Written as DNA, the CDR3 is TGTGCCAGCAGCTTACGGTCTGGAGGGAGCGGGGAGACCCAGTACTTC.

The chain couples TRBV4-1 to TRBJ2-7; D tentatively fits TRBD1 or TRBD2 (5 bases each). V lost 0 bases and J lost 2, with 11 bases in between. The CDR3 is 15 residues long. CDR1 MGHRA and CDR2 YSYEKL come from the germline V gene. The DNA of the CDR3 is TGCGCCAGCAGCCAAGAAAATCGGGGCCCCTACGAGCAGTACTTC. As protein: CASSQENRGPYEQYF.

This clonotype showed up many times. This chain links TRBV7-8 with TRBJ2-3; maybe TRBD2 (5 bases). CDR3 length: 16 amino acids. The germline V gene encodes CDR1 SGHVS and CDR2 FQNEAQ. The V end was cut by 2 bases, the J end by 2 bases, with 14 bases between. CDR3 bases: TGTGCCAGCAGCTTAACCAGCGGTCTTTTCACAGATACGCAGTATTTT. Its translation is CASSLTSGLFTDTQYF.

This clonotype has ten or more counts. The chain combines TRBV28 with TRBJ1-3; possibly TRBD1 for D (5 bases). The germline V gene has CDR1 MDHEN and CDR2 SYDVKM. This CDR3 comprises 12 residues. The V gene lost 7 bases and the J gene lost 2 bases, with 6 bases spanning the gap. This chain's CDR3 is CASKGPGNTIYF. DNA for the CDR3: TGTGCCAGCAAGGGGCCTGGAAACACCATATATTTT.

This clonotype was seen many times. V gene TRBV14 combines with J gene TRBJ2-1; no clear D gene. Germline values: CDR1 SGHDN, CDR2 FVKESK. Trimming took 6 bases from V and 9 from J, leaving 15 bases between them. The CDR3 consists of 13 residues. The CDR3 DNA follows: TGTGCCAGCAGTAATACGGGCTTTGGTGAGCAGTTCTTC. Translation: CASSNTGFGEQFF.

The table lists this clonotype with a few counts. The CDR3 region is CASSPEAASYEQYF. Written as DNA, the CDR3 is TGTGCCAGCTCCCCAGAGGCAGCCTCCTACGAGCAGTACTTC. V and J are TRBV18 and TRBJ2-7; D ambiguous. The germline gives CDR1 KGHSH, CDR2 LQKENI. V was clipped by 6 bases and J by 0 bases, with 12 bases between them. The CDR3 is 14 residues long.

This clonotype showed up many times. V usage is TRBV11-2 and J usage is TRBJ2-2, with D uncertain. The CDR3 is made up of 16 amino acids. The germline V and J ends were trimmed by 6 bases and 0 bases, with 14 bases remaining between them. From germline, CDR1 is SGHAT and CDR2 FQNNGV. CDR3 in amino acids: CASRGVKTANTGELFF. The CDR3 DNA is TGTGCCAGCAGGGGCGTAAAGACGGCGAACACCGGGGAGCTGTTTTTT.

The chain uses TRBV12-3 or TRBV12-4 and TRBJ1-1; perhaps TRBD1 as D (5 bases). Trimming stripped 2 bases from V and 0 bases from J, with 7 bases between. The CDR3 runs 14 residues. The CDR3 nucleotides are TGTGCCAGCAGTTTAAAGGGGATGAACACTGAAGCTTTCTTT. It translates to CASSLKGMNTEAFF.

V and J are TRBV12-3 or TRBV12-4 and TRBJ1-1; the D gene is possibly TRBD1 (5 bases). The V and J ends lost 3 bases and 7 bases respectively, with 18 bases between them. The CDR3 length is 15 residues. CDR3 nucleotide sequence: TGTGCCAGCAGTTTCGGAGCGGGGGAGCGCGGTGAAGCTTTCTTT. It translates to CASSFGAGERGEAFF.

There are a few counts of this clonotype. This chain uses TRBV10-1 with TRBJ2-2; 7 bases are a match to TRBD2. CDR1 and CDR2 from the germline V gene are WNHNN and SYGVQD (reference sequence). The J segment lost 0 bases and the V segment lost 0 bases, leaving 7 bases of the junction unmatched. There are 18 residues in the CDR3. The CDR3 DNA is TGCGCCAGCAGTGAGTCGAAGGCGGGAGTAGCGAACACCGGGGAGCTGTTTTTT. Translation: CASSESKAGVANTGELFF.